The 26 T cell receptor beta chains presented below share a single source sample, sequenced in a study of cytomegalovirus exposure and HLA in healthy donors. The protocol was immunoSEQ multiplex PCR, while the TCRdb copy is restricted to in-frame clones and leaves out a portion. Among 150,000 to 200,000 clones listed, roughly 86% were seen once. The sample comprised PBMCs. These receptors all come from a man between 18 and 35 years old in good health and CMV-seropositive.

The CDR3 DNA is TGTGCCTGGAGTTCCGGGACAGGAGGAAACACCATATATTTT. It translates to CAWSSGTGGNTIYF. V and J are TRBV30 and TRBJ1-3; 8 bases line up with TRBD1. CDR1 and CDR2 from the germline V gene are GTSNPN and SVGIG (reference sequence). This CDR3 is built from 14 residues. V shed 2 bases and J 4 bases; nucleotides not matched to a gene: 4.

The chain is built from TRBV11-1 and TRBJ2-4, with D perhaps TRBD2 (5 bases). CDR3 length: 15 residues. The germline gives CDR1 SGHAT, CDR2 FQDESV (reference sequence). V gave up 3 bases and J gave up 8 bases, with 17 bases separating them. CDR3 coding DNA: TGTGCCAGCAGCTTCTTGGCGGCGGAGGCGGACATTCAGTACTTC. Its protein is CASSFLAAEADIQYF.

The chain links TRBV7-9 to TRBJ2-1; TRBD2 aligns across 9 bases. V shed 7 bases, J shed 5 bases, and the junction held 9 bases outside the gene matches. The CDR3 is 15 residues long. CDR1 SEHNR and CDR2 FQNEAQ come from the germline V gene (reference sequence). Written as DNA, the CDR3 is TGTGCCAGCATGTGGGCGGGAGGGCAAAACAATGAGCAGTTCTTC. This gives the protein CASMWAGGQNNEQFF.

V is TRBV5-6 and J is TRBJ1-2; 7 bases are a match to TRBD1. The germline gives CDR1 SGHDT, CDR2 YYEEEE. The junction had 10 bases not matched to a gene; V was cut back by 1 base and J by 4 bases. The length of the CDR3 is 16 residues. CDR3: CASSLRGGGGVYGYTF. For the CDR3, the DNA is TGTGCCAGCAGCTTGCGAGGGGGCGGCGGGGTCTATGGCTACACCTTC. The full variable domain, in which reference TRBV5-6 and TRBJ1-2 provide the parts outside the CDR3, is DAGVTQSPTHLIKTRGQQVTLRCSPKSGHDTVSWYQQALGQGPQFIFQYYEEEERQRGNFPDRFSGHQFPNYSSELNVNALLLGDSALYLCASSLRGGGGVYGYTFGSGTRLTVV.

The chain employs TRBV19 and TRBJ2-3, with TRBD2 matching over 9 bases. This CDR3 is built from 16 residues. Germline loops: CDR1 LNHDA, CDR2 SQIVND (reference sequence). V dropped 5 bases and J dropped 0; count of bases not matched to a gene: 6. CDR3 in amino acids: CASSGLALASTDTQYF. CDR3 coding DNA: TGTGCCAGTAGTGGACTAGCGTTAGCTAGCACAGATACGCAGTATTTT.

To note about this clone: This sample also contains other DNA sequences that code for the same CDR3. The V and J genes are TRBV5-1 and TRBJ2-5; D is perhaps TRBD2 (5 bases). The CDR3 totals 13 residues. Looked up from germline, CDR1 is SGHRS and CDR2 is YFSETQ. The V gene lost 0 bases and the J gene lost 5 bases, with 8 bases spanning the gap. CDR3 bases: TGCGCCAGCAGCTTGGGGACGGGGGAGACCCAGTACTTC. This translates into CASSLGTGETQYF.

J is TRBJ2-7 and V is TRBV4-2, with 9 bases identical to TRBD1. The CDR3 loop spans 14 amino acids. Trimming took 5 bases from V and 6 from J; bases not matched to a gene: 8. In germline, CDR1 is LGHNA, CDR2 YNFKEQ. CDR3 DNA sequence: TGTGCCAGCAGCTCCGGGACAGGGACTGGCGAGCAGTACTTC. Translation: CASSSGTGTGEQYF.

The genes are TRBV9 and TRBJ2-1; D remains ambiguous. Between the trimmed V and J ends, which lost 1 base and 0 bases, there was a span of 5 bases. Germline CDR1 and CDR2: SGDLS and YYNGEE. The CDR3 totals 14 residues. The CDR3 loop reads CASSVLSSYNEQFF. As DNA, the CDR3 is TGTGCCAGCAGCGTACTCAGCTCCTACAATGAGCAGTTCTTC.

The J gene is TRBJ2-3, the V gene TRBV6-1; a weak D match, TRBD2 (6 bases). Trimming removed 3 bases from V and 0 bases from J, with 7 bases in between. CDR1 MNHNS and CDR2 SASEGT come from the germline V gene. CDR3 size: 14 residues. As DNA, the CDR3 is TGTGCCAGCAGTGAGGGGGGTAGCACAGATACGCAGTATTTT. Translated, it gives CASSEGGSTDTQYF.

V is TRBV25-1 and J is TRBJ2-5; D might be TRBD2 (6 bases). The J call may be wrong; the DNA end is better matched by TRBJ2-7. The CDR3 covers 13 residues. Germline assignment: CDR1 MGHDK and CDR2 SYGVNS. CDR3 region: CASSHGGEYEQYF. CDR3 DNA sequence: TGTGCCAGCAGTCACGGGGGTGAGTACGAGCAGTACTTC.

The chain is built from TRBV19 and TRBJ2-5; 10 positions match TRBD1. This CDR3 is 14 amino acids long. Germline trimming cut 5 bases from V and 6 bases from J; bases unmatched to any gene: 6. Germline values: CDR1 LNHDA, CDR2 SQIVND (reference sequence). The CDR3 here is CASSETGGVKTQYF. As DNA, the CDR3 is TGTGCCAGTAGTGAGACAGGGGGCGTAAAGACCCAGTACTTC.

This chain joins TRBV6-1 and TRBJ2-7; 10 bases line up with TRBD1. V lost 10 bases to trimming and J lost 1 base; unmatched junction nucleotides: 7. The CDR3 length is 14 residues. The germline V gene encodes CDR1 MNHNS and CDR2 SASEGT. DNA for the CDR3: TGTGCCACCGTAGACAGGGGGCTTTCCTACGAGCAGTACTTC. Translated, it gives CATVDRGLSYEQYF.

CDR3 residues: CASSLGQAENTEAFF. The CDR3 coding sequence is TGTGCCAGCAGTCTTGGACAGGCGGAGAACACTGAAGCTTTCTTT. The gene calls are TRBV9 and TRBJ1-1; 7 nucleotides match TRBD1. CDR1 SGDLS and CDR2 YYNGEE come from the germline V gene. The V gene end was trimmed by 5 bases and the J gene end by 1 base; junction bases not matched to a gene: 8. The CDR3 totals 15 residues.

The J gene is TRBJ1-5, the V gene TRBV21-1. TRBV21-1 is marked as a pseudogene. The CDR3 sequence is 16 residues long. CDR3 DNA sequence: TGTGCCAGCAGCAACTTAGCAGAGGGGGGGAACAAGCCCCAGCATTTT. Residues: CASSNLAEGGNKPQHF.

The chain links TRBV13 to TRBJ2-7, with 13 bases lining up with TRBD2. Germline trimming cut 5 bases from V and 6 bases from J; bases unmatched to any gene: 7. The CDR3 has 15 amino acids. The germline V gene has CDR1 PRHDT and CDR2 FYEKMQ (reference sequence). The CDR3 DNA sequence: TGTGCCAGCAGCCCGTACGGACTAGCGGGAGCCGAGCAGTACTTC. This translates into CASSPYGLAGAEQYF.

J is TRBJ2-5 and V is TRBV9; possible D gene TRBD1, 6 bases. The CDR3 covers 16 residues. V was clipped by 3 bases and J by 3 bases, with 18 bases between them. Germline CDR1 reads SGDLS; CDR2 reads YYNGEE. CDR3 residues: CASSAAGPGHEETQYF. Here the CDR3 DNA reads TGTGCCAGCAGCGCCGCAGGACCGGGACACGAAGAGACCCAGTACTTC.

This chain links TRBV25-1 with TRBJ1-5; no clear D gene. Germline CDR1 reads MGHDK; CDR2 reads SYGVNS. V was pared by 5 bases and J by 0 bases, with 20 bases between. The CDR3 totals 18 residues. CDR3 DNA sequence: TGTGCCAGCAGTCATACAGAGAACTTAGGCTATAGCAATCAGCCCCAGCATTTT. Its translation: CASSHTENLGYSNQPQHF. The full variable domain, with the rest looked up from reference TRBV25-1 and TRBJ1-5, is EADIYQTPRYLVIGTGKKITLECSQTMGHDKMYWYQQDPGMELHLIHYSYGVNSTEKGDLSSESTVSRIRTEHFPLTLESARPSHTSQYLCASSHTENLGYSNQPQHFGDGTRLSIL.

The gene calls are TRBV27 and TRBJ2-2, with 7 bases aligning to TRBD1. The trim removed 4 bases at V and 1 base at J, leaving 3 bases unmatched. The CDR3 has 15 amino acids. Germline lookup yields CDR1 MNHEY and CDR2 SMNVEV (reference sequence). CDR3 region: CASSSGTENTGELFF. The CDR3 nucleotides read TGTGCCAGCAGTTCCGGGACAGAGAACACCGGGGAGCTGTTTTTT.

V and J are TRBV6-4 and TRBJ2-7; D not certain. The V gene lost 8 bases and the J gene lost 3 bases, with 26 bases spanning the gap. Germline V gene lookup returns CDR1 MRHNA and CDR2 SNTAGT. This CDR3 region has 17 residues. As DNA, the CDR3 is TGTGCCAGCGGCGTGATACGCGGCGCAACCTTCTACTACGAGCAGTACTTC. Translated, it gives CASGVIRGATFYYEQYF.

The genes are TRBV6-1 and TRBJ2-3; 7 positions agree with TRBD2. Germline V gene lookup returns CDR1 MNHNS and CDR2 SASEGT. This CDR3 contains 18 residues. The J segment lost 1 base and the V segment lost 3 bases, leaving 13 bases of the junction unmatched. CDR3 in DNA: TGTGCCAGCAGTGATGGGCTAATGAGCGCGGGGGGCACAGATACGCAGTATTTT. It translates to CASSDGLMSAGGTDTQYF.

This CDR3 reads CASSLVAGGGTDTQYF. The CDR3 nucleotides are TGTGCCAGCAGCTTGGTAGCGGGAGGCGGCACAGATACGCAGTATTTT. This chain joins TRBV5-4 and TRBJ2-3; TRBD2 matches at 10 bases. The V gene end was trimmed by 0 bases and the J gene end by 1 base; junction bases not matched to a gene: 2. CDR3 length equals 16 residues. Germline-derived CDR1 and CDR2 are SGHNT and YYREEE (reference sequence).

The V call is TRBV2, the J call TRBJ2-1, with TRBD2 matching 9 bases. CDR3 length: 14 amino acids. V trimming: 5 bases; J trimming: 6 bases; junction bases outside the gene matches: 5. Germline-derived CDR1 and CDR2 are SNHLY and FYNNEI. The chain's CDR3 is CASSLGTSLNEQFF. The CDR3 DNA follows: TGTGCCAGCAGTTTGGGGACTAGCCTCAATGAGCAGTTCTTC.

V usage is TRBV9 and J usage is TRBJ2-1; the match to TRBD2 covers 8 bases. V shed 1 base, J shed 6 bases, and the junction held 6 bases outside the gene matches. In germline, CDR1 is SGDLS, CDR2 YYNGEE. The CDR3 spans 15 residues. CDR3 in amino acids: CASSVSSSGINEQFF. The CDR3 bases are TGTGCCAGCAGCGTATCGAGTAGCGGGATCAATGAGCAGTTCTTC.

V usage is TRBV19 and J usage is TRBJ1-2; the D gene is possibly TRBD1 (5 bases). Looked up from germline, CDR1 is LNHDA and CDR2 is SQIVND (reference sequence). CDR3 size: 14 residues. V was cut by 2 bases and J by 3 bases, with 10 bases left in between. The CDR3 DNA is TGTGCCAGTAGTATACAGACAGCCGACTATGGCTACACCTTC. This encodes CASSIQTADYGYTF.

This clone was seen a single time. The chain employs TRBV6-1 and TRBJ1-1; a weak D match, TRBD1 (6 bases). V was clipped by 0 bases and J by 8 bases, with 13 bases between them. This CDR3 has 14 residues. Germline-derived CDR1 and CDR2 are MNHNS and SASEGT. This CDR3 reads CASSEAGGAVEAFF. The CDR3 DNA sequence: TGTGCCAGCAGTGAAGCAGGGGGGGCCGTCGAAGCTTTCTTT.

V usage is TRBV19 and J usage is TRBJ1-5; D unresolved. CDR1 and CDR2 (germline): LNHDA, SQIVND (reference sequence). The CDR3 runs 13 residues. Trimming removed 4 bases from V and 4 bases from J, with 8 bases in between. The CDR3, as DNA: TGTGCCAGTAGTACCTCTAGAAATCAGCCCCAGCATTTT. As protein: CASSTSRNQPQHF.